The source of this T cell receptor (beta chain) is a study of T cell repertoires in cytomegalovirus infection. Germline V gene data show CDR1 as MNHEY and CDR2 as SMNVEV (reference sequence). The V and J ends lost 0 bases and 4 bases respectively, with 16 bases between them. The CDR3 is 16 amino acids. From the reads, TCRdb called clonotypes with MiXCR, one entry per CDR3 protein. This sample has 490,000 or so distinct CDR3 sequences; about 11% occur once, and the top ten carry about 10%. This clonotype has a count of ten or more. The receptor's source is a human donor in good health (CMV status not recorded). Some clones in this sample may be carry-over from other donors' samples. The V call is TRBV27, the J call TRBJ2-7; a possible D gene is TRBD2 (6 bases). Sequences were obtained from PBMCs. CDR3 loop: CASSLSGLANNYEQYF. The CDR3 DNA follows: TGTGCCAGCAGTTTATCGGGCCTAGCGAATAATTACGAGCAGTACTTC.